What follows are 29 T cell receptor beta chains derived from one specimen sequenced in a study of PD-1 blockade in classical Hodgkin lymphoma. Libraries were prepared by immunoSEQ multiplex PCR; TCRdb keeps only in-frame clonotypes and omits some of them. The sample holds 90,000 to 110,000 clones, about nine tenths seen once. Time point: cycle 4 day 1 (C4D1), after 6 weeks of nivolumab. With no exception, relapse followed autologous stem cell transplantation in all patients, and brentuximab vedotin exposure varied. The source material was peripheral blood mononuclear cells (PBMCs), sampled before the fourth cycle of nivolumab. Receptor source: a human donor with classical Hodgkin lymphoma.

This chain connects TRBV9 to TRBJ2-7; no clear D. Trimming left V 0 bases short and J 0 bases short, with 10 bases between. The germline CDR1 and CDR2 sequences are SGDLS and YYNGEE. CDR3 length equals 15 residues. The CDR3 nucleotides are TGTGCCAGCAGCGTAGAAGGAACGAGCTCCTACGAGCAGTACTTC. Its translation is CASSVEGTSSYEQYF.

This chain links TRBV6-5 with TRBJ2-7, with 7 bases lining up with TRBD2. There are 12 residues in the CDR3. After removal of 6 bases from V and 3 bases from J, the junction contained 2 bases not matched to a gene. Germline-derived CDR1 and CDR2 are MNHEY and SVGAGI. The CDR3 sequence is CASRGGNYEQYF. The CDR3 nucleotides are TGTGCCAGCAGGGGGGGGAACTACGAGCAGTACTTC.

V is TRBV19 and J is TRBJ2-2, with 8 nucleotides matching TRBD2. V lost 3 bases and J lost 9; bases outside the gene matches: 12. This CDR3 is 16 amino acids long. In germline, CDR1 is LNHDA, CDR2 SQIVND (reference sequence). The chain's CDR3 is CASSIGLAGSERELFF. The CDR3 nucleotides are TGTGCCAGTAGTATTGGTCTAGCGGGTTCAGAACGGGAGCTGTTTTTT. The full variable domain, completed using reference TRBV19 and TRBJ2-2, is DGGITQSPKYLFRKEGQNVTLSCEQNLNHDAMYWYRQDPGQGLRLIYYSQIVNDFQKGDIAEGYSVSREKKESFPLTVTSAQKNPTAFYLCASSIGLAGSERELFFGEGSRLTVL.

The gene calls are TRBV28 and TRBJ2-3, with TRBD2 matching 8 bases. The CDR3 is made up of 15 amino acids. CDR1 is MDHEN and CDR2 is SYDVKM in the germline V gene. The V gene end was trimmed by 3 bases and the J gene end by 2 bases; junction bases not matched to a gene: 4. For the CDR3, the DNA is TGTGCCAGCAGTTTCGGCGGGAGGACCACAGATACGCAGTATTTT. It yields the protein CASSFGGRTTDTQYF.

This clone was recorded a few times. The chain recombines TRBV19 with TRBJ2-3; possible D gene TRBD2, 5 bases. This CDR3 has 17 amino acids. With 3 bases removed from V and 1 base from J, the gap between germline ends came to 17 bases. Germline loops: CDR1 LNHDA, CDR2 SQIVND (reference sequence). This CDR3 is CASSILSSYGGTDTQYF. In DNA, the CDR3 is TGTGCCAGTAGTATTCTTTCGAGTTACGGGGGCACAGATACGCAGTATTTT.

CDR3 nucleotides: TGCGCCAGCAGCTTGGACGGGCGGAACACAGATACGCAGTATTTT. It specifies CASSLDGRNTDTQYF. The rearrangement uses TRBV5-1 and TRBJ2-3, with D uncertain. This CDR3 is built from 15 residues. In germline, CDR1 is SGHRS, CDR2 YFSETQ. V lost 0 bases to trimming and J lost 2 bases, with 10 bases between them.

The V and J genes are TRBV4-2 and TRBJ2-7; TRBD2 is a possible D gene (5 bases). Per the germline V gene, CDR1 is LGHNA and CDR2 is YNFKEQ. The CDR3 runs to 16 residues. Trimming removed 0 bases from V and 5 bases from J, with 17 bases in between. DNA for the CDR3: TGTGCCAGCAGCCAAGAATTAGGTGGGAGAAGAAACGAGCAGTACTTC. Translating it yields CASSQELGGRRNEQYF.

The V gene is TRBV11-2, the J gene TRBJ2-5, with D perhaps TRBD2 (5 bases). This CDR3 is 14 amino acids long. Germline CDR1 SGHAT, CDR2 FQNNGV. V was cut by 1 base and J by 4 bases, with 10 bases left in between. The CDR3 reads CASSLAEARETQYF. In nucleotides, the CDR3 is TGTGCCAGCAGCTTAGCGGAGGCGCGAGAGACCCAGTACTTC. Filled out from reference TRBV11-2 and TRBJ2-5, the complete variable domain reads EAGVAQSPRYKIIEKRQSVAFWCNPISGHATLYWYQQILGQGPKLLIQFQNNGVVDDSQLPKDRFSAERLKGVDSTLKIQPAKLEDSAVYLCASSLAEARETQYFGPGTRLLVL.

The chain is built from TRBV5-1 and TRBJ1-1; D is possibly TRBD1 (5 bases). V gave up 4 bases and J gave up 4 bases, with 17 bases separating them. CDR1 and CDR2 (germline): SGHRS, YFSETQ. The CDR3 spans 15 residues. The CDR3 is CASSVGNSGGTEAFF. In DNA, the CDR3 is TGCGCCAGCAGCGTAGGGAACTCTGGGGGCACTGAAGCTTTCTTT.

The rearrangement uses TRBV19 and TRBJ1-1; 9 bases line up with TRBD1. V lost 2 bases to trimming and J lost 0 bases; unmatched junction nucleotides: 7. The CDR3 is 17 amino acids. Germline V gene sequence: CDR1 LNHDA, CDR2 SQIVND (reference sequence). The CDR3 loop is CASSILGTGIMNTEAFF. The DNA for the CDR3 is TGTGCCAGTAGTATACTAGGGACAGGGATCATGAACACTGAAGCTTTCTTT. The variable domain in full, completed from reference TRBV19 and TRBJ1-1, reads DGGITQSPKYLFRKEGQNVTLSCEQNLNHDAMYWYRQDPGQGLRLIYYSQIVNDFQKGDIAEGYSVSREKKESFPLTVTSAQKNPTAFYLCASSILGTGIMNTEAFFGQGTRLTVV.

The chain carries TRBV7-6 and TRBJ2-7, with unresolved D. Trimming stripped 1 base from V and 2 bases from J, with 6 bases between. Per the germline V gene, CDR1 is SGHVS and CDR2 is FNYEAQ. The CDR3 length is 13 residues. The CDR3 is CASSLGGTYEQYF. For the CDR3, the DNA is TGTGCCAGCAGCTTAGGGGGAACCTACGAGCAGTACTTC.

This chain joins TRBV4-1 and TRBJ1-4; 7 bases are shared with TRBD1. The CDR3 length is 13 residues. In germline, CDR1 is MGHRA, CDR2 YSYEKL. The V gene end was trimmed by 10 bases and the J gene end by 7 bases; junction bases not matched to a gene: 9. This chain's CDR3 is CANPQGRGEKLFF. CDR3 sequence (DNA): TGCGCCAACCCACAGGGGAGAGGTGAAAAACTGTTTTTT.

This rearrangement joins TRBV15 to TRBJ2-1; the D gene is possibly TRBD1 (5 bases). The CDR3 consists of 19 residues. V was cut by 1 base and J by 5 bases, with 24 bases left in between. Germline-derived CDR1 and CDR2 are LNHNV and YYDKDF (reference sequence). The CDR3 is CATSRASTPRAPHDNEQFF. The CDR3 nucleotides are TGTGCCACCAGCAGAGCATCAACCCCCAGGGCCCCCCATGACAATGAGCAGTTCTTC.

The chain uses TRBV5-6 and TRBJ1-4; D is uncertain. The CDR3 is 14 amino acids. The V end lost 2 bases, the J end lost 7 bases, and 12 bases lay between the germline ends. Germline V gives CDR1 SGHDT, CDR2 YYEEEE. The CDR3: CASSFLGVSEKLFF. The CDR3 nucleotides read TGTGCCAGCAGCTTTTTGGGAGTGAGTGAAAAACTGTTTTTT.

The genes are TRBV11-2 and TRBJ2-7, with 7 positions matching TRBD2. V was clipped by 5 bases and J by 0 bases; unmatched bases: 7. CDR1 and CDR2 from the germline V gene are SGHAT and FQNNGV. This CDR3 region has 15 residues. The chain's CDR3 is CASSPRLASSYEQYF. DNA of the CDR3: TGTGCCAGCAGCCCCAGACTAGCCAGCTCCTACGAGCAGTACTTC.

The chain uses TRBV13 and TRBJ2-5; 7 nucleotides line up with TRBD1. The V segment lost 1 base and the J segment 3 bases; nucleotides outside the gene matches: 2. The CDR3 spans 14 residues. Germline V gives CDR1 PRHDT, CDR2 FYEKMQ (reference sequence). The CDR3 DNA reads TGTGCCAGCAGCTTAGTTACAGGGGAAGAGACCCAGTACTTC. This codes for CASSLVTGEETQYF.

The V and J genes are TRBV5-1 and TRBJ2-1, with D perhaps matching TRBD1 (6 bases). V was shortened by 0 bases and J by 3 bases, with 7 bases between the two germline ends. The CDR3 sequence is 14 residues long. Per the germline V gene, CDR1 is SGHRS and CDR2 is YFSETQ. CDR3 protein: CASSLGQDYNEQFF. The CDR3 bases are TGCGCCAGCAGCTTGGGACAGGACTACAATGAGCAGTTCTTC. Full variable domain (rest looked up from reference TRBV5-1 and TRBJ2-1): KAGVTQTPRYLIKTRGQQVTLSCSPISGHRSVSWYQQTPGQGLQFLFEYFSETQRNKGNFPGRFSGRQFSNSRSEMNVSTLELGDSALYLCASSLGQDYNEQFFGPGTRLTVL.

V gene TRBV11-2 combines with J gene TRBJ2-3; D gene unclear. The length of the CDR3 is 13 residues. V gave up 0 bases and J gave up 6 bases, with 7 bases separating them. Germline values: CDR1 SGHAT, CDR2 FQNNGV. This CDR3 is CASSLDHGDTQYF. DNA of the CDR3: TGTGCCAGCAGCTTAGATCACGGGGATACGCAGTATTTT.

The chain uses TRBV5-1 and TRBJ2-6; the D is unclear. Trimming pared 5 bases from V and 1 base from J, leaving 10 bases between. Germline V gene data show CDR1 as SGHRS and CDR2 as YFSETQ. CDR3 size: 15 residues. The CDR3 spells CASSPAYSGANVLTF. The CDR3 region has the DNA TGCGCCAGCAGTCCCGCTTATTCTGGGGCCAACGTCCTGACTTTC.

This clone was counted only a few times. This rearrangement joins TRBV7-9 to TRBJ2-5; tentative D call: TRBD2 (6 bases). V lost 6 bases, J lost 5 bases, and 10 bases lay in between. The CDR3 is 12 residues long. Looked up from germline, CDR1 is SEHNR and CDR2 is FQNEAQ (reference sequence). The CDR3 loop reads CASRRLGETQYF. The CDR3 DNA follows: TGTGCCAGCAGACGACTAGGGGAGACCCAGTACTTC.

This chain links TRBV28 with TRBJ2-7, with 11 bases lining up with TRBD1. The germline V gene encodes CDR1 MDHEN and CDR2 SYDVKM. CDR3 length: 13 residues. J was trimmed by 11 bases and V by 6 bases; bases with no gene match: 9. Written as DNA, the CDR3 is TGTGCCAGCAGCAACGGACAGGGGGCGGGTAAGTACTTC. Translation gives CASSNGQGAGKYF.

This clone was seen once. The CDR3 region has the DNA TGTGCCACCAGCAGAGCGGGTAGTAGCGGTCAAAACATTCAGTACTTC. This encodes CATSRAGSSGQNIQYF. The chain employs TRBV15 and TRBJ2-4, with a possible D match to TRBD2 (6 bases). V shed 1 base and J shed 5 bases, with 15 bases lying between them. CDR3 size: 16 residues. Germline V gene data show CDR1 as LNHNV and CDR2 as YYDKDF (reference sequence). Filled out from reference TRBV15 and TRBJ2-4, the complete variable domain reads DAMVIQNPRYQVTQFGKPVTLSCSQTLNHNVMYWYQQKSSQAPKLLFHYYDKDFNNEADTPDNFQSRRPNTSFCFLDIRSPGLGDTAMYLCATSRAGSSGQNIQYFGAGTRLSVL.

V usage is TRBV19 and J usage is TRBJ2-1; TRBD2 matches at 12 bases. The J segment lost 9 bases and the V segment lost 5 bases, leaving 8 bases of the junction unmatched. The germline V gene encodes CDR1 LNHDA and CDR2 SQIVND (reference sequence). The CDR3 is 15 residues long. In nucleotides, the CDR3 is TGTGCCAGTAGTGCTCGACTAGCGGGAGTCAGTGAGCAGTTCTTC. Amino acid sequence: CASSARLAGVSEQFF. Supplemented by reference TRBV19 and TRBJ2-1, the full variable domain reads DGGITQSPKYLFRKEGQNVTLSCEQNLNHDAMYWYRQDPGQGLRLIYYSQIVNDFQKGDIAEGYSVSREKKESFPLTVTSAQKNPTAFYLCASSARLAGVSEQFFGPGTRLTVL.

V is TRBV7-2 and J is TRBJ2-2; 9 bases are a match to TRBD2. CDR3 length: 15 amino acids. The germline gives CDR1 SGHTA, CDR2 FQGNSA. J lost 6 bases, V lost 5 bases, and 7 bases had no gene match. CDR3 amino acids: CASSPWTSAPGELFF. In DNA, the CDR3 is TGTGCCAGCAGCCCATGGACTAGCGCCCCCGGGGAGCTGTTTTTT.

For the CDR3, the DNA is TGTGCCAGCAGGGTGGGGGGACTCTCCCAGACCCAGTACTTC. It translates to CASRVGGLSQTQYF. This chain joins TRBV2 and TRBJ2-5, with a tentative D call TRBD2 (6 bases). CDR1 and CDR2 from the germline V gene are SNHLY and FYNNEI. The CDR3 length is 14 residues. V lost 6 bases and J lost 6, with 17 bases in between.

This chain uses TRBV5-4 with TRBJ2-7; TRBD1 matches at 12 bases. Germline trimming cut 4 bases from V and 1 base from J; bases unmatched to any gene: 12. Germline V gene data show CDR1 as SGHNT and CDR2 as YYREEE (reference sequence). The CDR3 sequence is 18 residues long. CDR3 coding DNA: TGTGCCAGCAGCCCAGGAGGTGGGGGACAGGGGGCTTCCTACGAGCAGTACTTC. This encodes CASSPGGGGQGASYEQYF.

The gene calls are TRBV5-4 and TRBJ2-3, with TRBD1 identical over 7 bases. CDR3 size: 15 residues. From germline, CDR1 is SGHNT and CDR2 YYREEE (reference sequence). Germline trimming cut 2 bases from V and 3 bases from J; bases unmatched to any gene: 6. Written as DNA, the CDR3 is TGTGCCAGCAGCTTTCCCGGGACAGAAACAGATACGCAGTATTTT. It codes for CASSFPGTETDTQYF. The variable domain in full, completed from reference TRBV5-4 and TRBJ2-3, reads ETGVTQSPTHLIKTRGQQVTLRCSSQSGHNTVSWYQQALGQGPQFIFQYYREEENGRGNFPPRFSGLQFPNYSSELNVNALELDDSALYLCASSFPGTETDTQYFGPGTRLTVL.

The CDR3 here is CASSTLLAGVSDEQFF. CDR3 sequence (DNA): TGTGCCAGCAGTACGTTACTAGCGGGAGTTAGTGATGAGCAGTTCTTC. The rearrangement links TRBV28 to TRBJ2-1; 11 bases are a match to TRBD2. CDR1 and CDR2 from the germline V gene are MDHEN and SYDVKM. The V gene end was trimmed by 5 bases and the J gene end by 8 bases; junction bases not matched to a gene: 11. This CDR3 region has 16 residues. The entire variable domain, with the rest obtained from reference TRBV28 and TRBJ2-1, is as follows: DVKVTQSSRYLVKRTGEKVFLECVQDMDHENMFWYRQDPGLGLRLIYFSYDVKMKEKGDIPEGYSVSREKKERFSLILESASTNQTSMYLCASSTLLAGVSDEQFFGPGTRLTVL.

V gene TRBV4-2 combines with J gene TRBJ1-4; 7 bases map to TRBD1. The CDR3 extends over 15 amino acids. CDR1 is LGHNA and CDR2 is YNFKEQ in the germline V gene. The junction had 8 bases not matched to a gene; V was cut back by 2 bases and J by 8 bases. This CDR3 reads CASSQQTGMGEKLFF. DNA for the CDR3: TGTGCCAGCAGCCAACAGACAGGGATGGGCGAAAAACTGTTTTTT.